This TCR beta chain was retrieved from a study of cytomegalovirus exposure and HLA in healthy donors. Study-wide results and limits: In a later analysis, at a false discovery rate of 0.05, 17,000 or so TCR beta sequences matched HLA alleles.

Use of 60 Vbeta and 13 Jbeta primers characterized the PCR. This table comes from immunoSEQ multiplex PCR, and its TCRdb copy is limited to in-frame clones, with some not included. The data contain approximately 100,000 clones, 79% of them singletons. Comments on this clone: Its antigen is undetermined.

The CDR3 length is 16 residues. Trimming removed 4 bases from V and 1 base from J; junction bases left unmatched: 4. From germline, CDR1 is LNHNV and CDR2 YYDKDF (reference sequence). The chain links TRBV15 to TRBJ2-1; 10 positions agree with TRBD2. The receptor's source is a woman aged 40 to 55 in good health and CMV-seronegative. Material for sequencing was PBMCs. The CDR3 DNA sequence: TGTGCCACCAGCACCAGGACTAGCGGTTCCTACAATGAGCAGTTCTTC. Translated, it gives CATSTRTSGSYNEQFF.